One and the same sample provided the 25 T cell receptor beta chains below, sequenced in a study of shared clonotypes between healthy human individuals. TCRdb's copy holds only in-frame clones and misses some; the assay was immunoSEQ multiplex PCR. The sample has roughly 2,300,000 clones, around 93% seen once. Material: naive CD4+ T cells from PBMCs. The subset: CD45RA+ positively selected. These receptors were taken from a man younger than 35 in good health. Some clones in this sample may be carry-over from other donors' samples.

The chain uses TRBV18 and TRBJ1-1, with D uncertain. V was clipped by 1 base and J by 1 base, with 10 bases between them. This CDR3 has 15 amino acids. Germline V lookup: CDR1 KGHSH, CDR2 LQKENI. The CDR3 DNA reads as TGTGCCAGCTCACCACAGACGCCAGGGAACACTGAAGCTTTCTTT. Amino acid sequence: CASSPQTPGNTEAFF.

V is TRBV5-1 and J is TRBJ2-7; D remains ambiguous. The CDR3 consists of 14 residues. From germline, CDR1 is SGHRS and CDR2 YFSETQ. With 4 bases removed from V and 1 base from J, the gap between germline ends came to 12 bases. CDR3 amino acids: CASSPSTPSYEQYF. CDR3 sequence (DNA): TGCGCCAGCAGCCCATCGACACCTTCCTACGAGCAGTACTTC.

V and J are TRBV9 and TRBJ2-5; D may correspond to TRBD1 or TRBD2 (5 bases each). From germline, CDR1 is SGDLS and CDR2 YYNGEE. The CDR3 length is 17 residues. V gave up 0 bases and J gave up 4 bases, with 19 bases separating them. The CDR3 bases are TGTGCCAGCAGCGTAGCTGGGGCAGGGCAGAGGGGAGAGACCCAGTACTTC. Its translation: CASSVAGAGQRGETQYF.

CDR3 nucleotides: TGTGCCAGCAGCTTAGGGGCGAACAAGTACTTC. Amino acid sequence: CASSLGANKYF. The chain joins TRBV7-9 to TRBJ2-7, with unresolved D. This CDR3 is built from 11 residues. Between the trimmed V and J ends, which lost 1 base and 11 bases, there was a span of 9 bases. The germline CDR1 and CDR2 sequences are SEHNR and FQNEAQ (reference sequence). Together with reference TRBV7-9 and TRBJ2-7, the CDR3 gives the full variable domain: DTGVSQNPRHKITKRGQNVTFRCDPISEHNRLYWYRQTLGQGPEFLTYFQNEAQLEKSRLLSDRFSAERPKGSFSTLEIQRTEQGDSAMYLCASSLGANKYFGPGTRLTVT.

The chain combines TRBV28 with TRBJ1-1; 9 bases agree with TRBD1. Germline assignment: CDR1 MDHEN and CDR2 SYDVKM. The CDR3 runs 14 residues. V gave up 4 bases and J gave up 6 bases; unmatched junction bases: 6. In DNA, the CDR3 is TGTGCCAGCAGTTACTACAGGGGGCTACCTGAAGCTTTCTTT. Residues: CASSYYRGLPEAFF.

The J gene is TRBJ2-5, the V gene TRBV30; D is unclear. The J call is uncertain, as TRBJ2-7 better fits the DNA end. CDR1 GTSNPN and CDR2 SVGIG come from the germline V gene (reference sequence). This CDR3 region has 13 residues. This CDR3 is CAWSVLRRPEQYF. CDR3 in DNA: TGTGCCTGGAGTGTACTCCGGCGGCCCGAGCAGTACTTC.

The chain couples TRBV5-1 to TRBJ2-7; the D call may be TRBD1 or TRBD2 (6 bases each). This CDR3 spans 16 amino acids. Germline CDR1 is SGHRS and CDR2 is YFSETQ. Trimming took off 6 bases at V and 6 bases at J, with 25 bases between the two ends. CDR3 nucleotide sequence: TGCGCCAGCAACTCCCCGGGTGGGGGGCTGGAGAGCGAGCAGTACTTC. This gives the protein CASNSPGGGLESEQYF.

The chain has TRBV10-2 and TRBJ1-3; possibly TRBD1 for D (6 bases). Trimming pared 6 bases from V and 2 bases from J, leaving 8 bases between. Germline V CDR1 and CDR2: WSHSY, SAAADI. The CDR3 loop spans 13 amino acids. The CDR3, as DNA: TGCGCCAGCAGAGGGGGTGCTGGAAACACCATATATTTT. This translates into CASRGGAGNTIYF.

This clone was seen only once. The V gene is TRBV18, the J gene TRBJ1-2, with D perhaps TRBD1 (5 bases). Germline assignment: CDR1 KGHSH and CDR2 LQKENI. There are 15 residues in the CDR3. Trimming removed 4 bases from V and 2 bases from J, with 14 bases in between. The CDR3 region is CASSLQRGENYGYTF. The CDR3 DNA follows: TGTGCCAGCTCACTCCAACGGGGGGAAAACTATGGCTACACCTTC.

The rearrangement uses TRBV7-9 and TRBJ2-7; tentatively, D is TRBD1 (5 bases). The ends were cut back, 0 bases at V and 3 bases at J, with 9 bases in the middle. The CDR3 is 14 residues long. CDR1 and CDR2 from the germline V gene are SEHNR and FQNEAQ (reference sequence). The DNA for the CDR3 is TGTGCCAGCAGCTTAGCGGGGCAGATCTACGAGCAGTACTTC. Translation: CASSLAGQIYEQYF.

Comments on this clone: This same CDR3 is encoded by further DNA sequences in the sample. The rearrangement uses TRBV28 and TRBJ1-5; D remains ambiguous. V shed 2 bases and J shed 6 bases, with 5 bases lying between them. Germline V gives CDR1 MDHEN, CDR2 SYDVKM. The CDR3 contains 12 residues. CDR3 residues: CASSLTSQPQHF. Written as DNA, the CDR3 is TGTGCCAGCAGTTTAACCAGTCAGCCCCAGCATTTT.

This rearrangement joins TRBV11-3 to TRBJ2-3; no definite D call. Looked up from germline, CDR1 is SGHNT and CDR2 is YENEEA. V was clipped by 0 bases and J by 5 bases, with 6 bases between them. This CDR3 is 13 amino acids long. CDR3 DNA sequence: TGTGCCAGCAGCTTAGAATCTCGAGATACGCAGTATTTT. Protein: CASSLESRDTQYF.

The chain uses TRBV6-5 and TRBJ1-1; D perhaps matches TRBD1 (6 bases). CDR3 length: 15 amino acids. V shed 2 bases and J shed 1 base, with 11 bases lying between them. From germline, CDR1 is MNHEY and CDR2 SVGAGI. CDR3 amino acids: CASSYMMGANTEAFF. The CDR3 DNA is TGTGCCAGCAGTTACATGATGGGGGCGAACACTGAAGCTTTCTTT.

The V and J genes are TRBV21-1 and TRBJ2-1; the D segment call TRBD1 is taken from the table without a DNA check. TRBV21-1 is given as a pseudogene. This CDR3 has 12 residues. CDR3 DNA: TGTGCCAGCAGCACCACCTACAATGAGCAGTTCTTC. Translating it yields CASSTTYNEQFF.

This rearrangement joins TRBV27 to TRBJ2-6; D is undetermined. CDR3 length: 13 residues. Germline V gene sequence: CDR1 MNHEY, CDR2 SMNVEV (reference sequence). Trimming removed 8 bases from V and 3 bases from J, with 8 bases in between. The CDR3 reads CASSVIGANVLTF. The CDR3, as DNA: TGTGCCAGCTCCGTGATTGGGGCCAACGTCCTGACTTTC.

The chain recombines TRBV5-5 with TRBJ2-1; no reliable D call. The germline CDR1 and CDR2 sequences are SGHKS and YYEKEE (reference sequence). The CDR3 extends over 14 amino acids. Trimming cost V 1 base and J 0 bases, with 5 bases left between them. The CDR3 is CASSLSGSYNEQFF. CDR3 in DNA: TGTGCCAGCAGCTTGTCAGGCTCCTACAATGAGCAGTTCTTC.

A note on this clone: At the DNA level, this CDR3 is encoded by other sequences in the same sample as well. The chain combines TRBV6-1 with TRBJ1-1, with D uncertain. The V gene's germline CDR1 is MNHNS and CDR2 SASEGT. The V end was cut by 4 bases, the J end by 1 base, with 7 bases between. The CDR3 has 13 residues. This CDR3 is CASSVTGNTEAFF. Here the CDR3 DNA reads TGTGCCAGCAGTGTTACGGGGAACACTGAAGCTTTCTTT.

As for this clone: This sample also contains other DNA sequences that code for the same CDR3. The chain links TRBV30 to TRBJ2-2; TRBD2 is a possible D gene (5 bases). Germline CDR1 is GTSNPN and CDR2 is SVGIG (reference sequence). The CDR3 runs 14 residues. The V gene lost 2 bases and the J gene lost 0 bases, with 7 bases spanning the gap. In DNA form, the CDR3 reads TGTGCCTGGAGTTTACTAGCGAACACCGGGGAGCTGTTTTTT. It is translated as CAWSLLANTGELFF.

Only a few counts were recorded for this clone. V gene TRBV10-2 combines with J gene TRBJ1-3, with no clear D. V lost 3 bases, J lost 2 bases, and 11 bases lay in between. CDR1 and CDR2 from the germline V gene are WSHSY and SAAADI. This CDR3 has 15 amino acids. The chain's CDR3 is CASSDQSQAGNTIYF. The CDR3 DNA reads as TGCGCCAGCAGTGATCAGAGTCAAGCTGGAAACACCATATATTTT.

This clone was counted once. The rearrangement uses TRBV15 and TRBJ2-7; possible D gene TRBD2, 5 bases. Between the trimmed V and J ends, which lost 0 bases and 0 bases, there was a span of 9 bases. CDR3 length: 15 residues. Per the germline V gene, CDR1 is LNHNV and CDR2 is YYDKDF (reference sequence). CDR3: CATSREVLDSYEQYF. The CDR3 DNA reads TGTGCCACCAGCAGAGAGGTACTAGACTCCTACGAGCAGTACTTC.

Concerning this clone: The sample contains more than one DNA sequence encoding this CDR3. The V call is TRBV19, the J call TRBJ2-7; possibly TRBD1 for D (6 bases). In germline, CDR1 is LNHDA, CDR2 SQIVND (reference sequence). The CDR3 has 13 residues. CDR3 in DNA: TGTGCGTCTTCACGCCAGGGGAGCTACGAGCAGTACTTC. Its translation is CASSRQGSYEQYF.

The sample holds a few counts of this clone. V and J are TRBV30 and TRBJ1-2; 7 bases are shared with TRBD1. This CDR3 is 15 amino acids long. The V gene end was trimmed by 4 bases and the J gene end by 2 bases; junction bases not matched to a gene: 10. Germline V gene data show CDR1 as GTSNPN and CDR2 as SVGIG (reference sequence). The CDR3 is CAWTLGGAGNYGYTF. CDR3 sequence (DNA): TGTGCCTGGACCCTAGGGGGCGCAGGGAACTATGGCTACACCTTC.

The rearrangement links TRBV30 to TRBJ2-1; 7 nucleotides agree with TRBD2. CDR1 and CDR2 from the germline V gene are GTSNPN and SVGIG (reference sequence). The CDR3 runs to 20 residues. V shed 0 bases, J shed 0 bases, and the junction held 17 bases outside the gene matches. The CDR3: CAWSVLRRAGATSSYNEQFF. DNA of the CDR3: TGTGCCTGGAGTGTACTCCGGAGGGCGGGAGCCACAAGCTCCTACAATGAGCAGTTCTTC.

In DNA form, the CDR3 reads TGTGCCAGCAGCCTAAGCCGGGACAGGGGCTACGAGCAGTACTTC. Its translation is CASSLSRDRGYEQYF. The chain carries TRBV27 and TRBJ2-7; 10 nucleotides match TRBD1. Losses at the gene ends were 6 bases for V and 3 bases for J; bases not matched to a gene: 8. Germline lookup yields CDR1 MNHEY and CDR2 SMNVEV (reference sequence). The CDR3 runs 15 residues.

The chain has TRBV29-1 and TRBJ2-3; 8 bases align to TRBD2. Trimming at V came to 6 bases and at J to 4 bases, leaving 12 bases not matched to a gene. CDR1 and CDR2 (germline): SQVTM, ANQGSEA. The CDR3 spans 15 residues. CDR3 protein: CSVSGTRVSADTQYF. CDR3 coding DNA: TGCAGCGTATCAGGGACTAGGGTATCCGCAGATACGCAGTATTTT.